This T cell receptor (beta chain) was found in a study of shared clonotypes between healthy human individuals. Overall study results and limits: The low donor count limited represented genetic and exposure-history diversity.

The germline gives CDR1 SGHTA, CDR2 FQGTGA. V shed 4 bases, J shed 10 bases, and the junction held 7 bases outside the gene matches. This CDR3 region has 14 residues. As to this clone: Its specificity is unknown.

TCRdb keeps only in-frame clones here, not all; method: immunoSEQ multiplex PCR. The sample records fewer than 500,000 clones, around 79% being singletons. V gene TRBV7-3 combines with J gene TRBJ2-1; TRBD2 agrees at 10 bases. Specimen: PBMCs. The clonotype was recovered from a middle-aged woman in good health. Some clones in this sample may be carry-over from other donors' samples. Here the CDR3 reads CASSSLAGVGEQFF. CDR3 DNA: TGTGCCAGCAGCTCCCTAGCGGGAGTGGGGGAGCAGTTCTTC.